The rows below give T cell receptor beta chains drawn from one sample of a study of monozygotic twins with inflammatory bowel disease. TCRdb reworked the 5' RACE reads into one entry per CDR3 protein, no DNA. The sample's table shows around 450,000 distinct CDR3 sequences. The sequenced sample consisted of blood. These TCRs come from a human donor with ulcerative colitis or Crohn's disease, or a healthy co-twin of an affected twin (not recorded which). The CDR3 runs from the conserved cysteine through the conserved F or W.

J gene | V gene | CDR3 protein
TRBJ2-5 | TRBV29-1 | CSVEGAGGPETQYF
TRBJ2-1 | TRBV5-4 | CASSWTSDRGNEQFF
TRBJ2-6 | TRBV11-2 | CASSPGIGGGGSGANVLTF
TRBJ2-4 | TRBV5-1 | CASSLEGAIGNIQYF
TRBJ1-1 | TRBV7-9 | CASSTDRAGGTEAFF
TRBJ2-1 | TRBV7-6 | CASSSGGRQSLNEQFF
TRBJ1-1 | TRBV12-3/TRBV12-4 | CASSLMVGNTEAFF
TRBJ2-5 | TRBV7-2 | CASSYRTSGTETQYF
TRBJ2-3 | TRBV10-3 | CAISESGTFTDTQYF
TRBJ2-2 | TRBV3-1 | CASSHGGSGSTTGELFF
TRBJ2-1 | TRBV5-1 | CASSLSWASGVNNEQFF